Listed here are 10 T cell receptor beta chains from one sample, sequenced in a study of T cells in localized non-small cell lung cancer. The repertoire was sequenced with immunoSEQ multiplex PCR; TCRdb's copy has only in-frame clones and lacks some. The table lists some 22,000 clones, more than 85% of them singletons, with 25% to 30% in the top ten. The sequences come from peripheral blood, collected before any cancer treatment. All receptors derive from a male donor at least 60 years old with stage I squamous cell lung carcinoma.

CDR3 amino acids: CASSLQGANRNTEAFF. The DNA for the CDR3 is TGTGCCAGCAGCTTACAGGGGGCAAATAGGAACACTGAAGCTTTCTTT. The J gene is TRBJ1-1, the V gene TRBV5-5; the match to TRBD1 covers 9 bases. CDR3 length: 16 residues. Germline V gives CDR1 SGHKS, CDR2 YYEKEE (reference sequence). J gave up 1 base and V 2 bases, and 6 bases lay outside the gene matches.

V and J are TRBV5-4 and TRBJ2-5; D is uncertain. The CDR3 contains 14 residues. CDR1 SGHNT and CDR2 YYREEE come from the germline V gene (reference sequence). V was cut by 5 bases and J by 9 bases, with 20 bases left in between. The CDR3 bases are TGTGCCAGCAGTACGTGGAGCTTAAAGAAGTCCCAGTACTTC. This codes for CASSTWSLKKSQYF. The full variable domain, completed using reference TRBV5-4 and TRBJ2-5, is ETGVTQSPTHLIKTRGQQVTLRCSSQSGHNTVSWYQQALGQGPQFIFQYYREEENGRGNFPPRFSGLQFPNYSSELNVNALELDDSALYLCASSTWSLKKSQYFGPGTRLLVL.

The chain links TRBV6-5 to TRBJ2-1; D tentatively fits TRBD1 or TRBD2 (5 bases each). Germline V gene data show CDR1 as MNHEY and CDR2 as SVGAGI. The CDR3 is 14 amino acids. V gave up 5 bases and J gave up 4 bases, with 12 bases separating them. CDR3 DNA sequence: TGTGCCAGCAGTCTCTCCGGGGCGTACAATGAGCAGTTCTTC. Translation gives CASSLSGAYNEQFF.

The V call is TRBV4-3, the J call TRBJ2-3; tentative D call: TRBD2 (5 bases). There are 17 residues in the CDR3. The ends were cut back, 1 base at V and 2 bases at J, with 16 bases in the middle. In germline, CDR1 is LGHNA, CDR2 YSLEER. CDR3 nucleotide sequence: TGCGCCAGCAGCCAAGGGGCGAGCGGAGCCTTCACAGATACGCAGTATTTT. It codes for CASSQGASGAFTDTQYF.

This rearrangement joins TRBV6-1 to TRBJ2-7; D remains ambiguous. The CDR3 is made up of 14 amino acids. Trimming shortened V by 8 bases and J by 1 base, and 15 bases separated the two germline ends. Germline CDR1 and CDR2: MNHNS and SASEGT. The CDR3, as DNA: TGTGCCAGCGAACAGAGACTTCCATCCTACGAGCAGTACTTC. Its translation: CASEQRLPSYEQYF.

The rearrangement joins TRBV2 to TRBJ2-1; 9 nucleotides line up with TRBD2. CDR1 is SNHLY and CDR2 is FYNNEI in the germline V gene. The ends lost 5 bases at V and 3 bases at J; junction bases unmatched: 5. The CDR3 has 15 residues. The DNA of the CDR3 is TGTGCCAGCAGTATGAGACTAGCGGACTACAATGAGCAGTTCTTC. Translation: CASSMRLADYNEQFF.

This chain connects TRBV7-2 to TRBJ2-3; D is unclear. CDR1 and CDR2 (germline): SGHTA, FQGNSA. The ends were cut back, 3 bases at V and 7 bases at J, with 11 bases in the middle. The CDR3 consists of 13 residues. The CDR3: CASSFSDGYTQYF. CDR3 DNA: TGTGCCAGCAGCTTCTCGGACGGGTATACGCAGTATTTT.

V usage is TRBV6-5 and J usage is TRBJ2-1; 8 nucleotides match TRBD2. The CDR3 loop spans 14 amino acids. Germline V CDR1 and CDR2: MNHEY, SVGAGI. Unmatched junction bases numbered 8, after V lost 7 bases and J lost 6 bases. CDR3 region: CASKRTSRSNEQFF. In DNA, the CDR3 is TGTGCCAGCAAGCGGACTAGCCGTTCCAATGAGCAGTTCTTC.

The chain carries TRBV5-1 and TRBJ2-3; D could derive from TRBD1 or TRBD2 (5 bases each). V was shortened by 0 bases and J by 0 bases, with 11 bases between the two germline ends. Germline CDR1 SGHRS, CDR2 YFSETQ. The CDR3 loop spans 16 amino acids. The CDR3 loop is CASSLEGDESTDTQYF. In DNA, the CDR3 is TGCGCCAGCAGCTTGGAAGGGGACGAAAGCACAGATACGCAGTATTTT.

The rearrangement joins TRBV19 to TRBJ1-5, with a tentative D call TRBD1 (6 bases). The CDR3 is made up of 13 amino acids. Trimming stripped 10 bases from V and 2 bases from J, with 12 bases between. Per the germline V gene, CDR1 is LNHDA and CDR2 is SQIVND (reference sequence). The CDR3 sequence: CATTGTRNQPQHF. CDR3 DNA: TGTGCCACTACCGGGACACGCAATCAGCCCCAGCATTTT.